This TCR beta chain was sequenced for a study of human T cells and chemical hapten exposure. Study-level background: For sensitization, 2% DPC was applied to an approximately 2 cm by approximately 2 cm patch of upper inner arm skin. Study observations and caveats: Significantly greater numbers of large CDR3 similarity clusters came from expanded TCRs than from controls.

Germline CDR1 and CDR2: SGHTA and FQGNSA. Trimming removed 4 bases at V and 1 base at J, with 17 bases between. The CDR3 has 17 residues. Regarding time point: patch test 1, 2 weeks after DPC sensitization. Treatment given: therapeutic diphenylcyclopropenone sensitization with weekly scalp DPC. Total RNA was extracted from unfractionated whole blood. This clonotype was counted a few times. Its antigen is unidentified. Within the library, unique molecular identifiers were attached to each individual cDNA molecule. A single record per CDR3 protein comes from TCRdb applying MiXCR to the RACE reads. The sample lists approximately 100,000 distinct CDR3 sequences, 9.5% to 11% occurring once.

The sequence derives from a middle-aged woman with alopecia areata. Some clones in this sample may be carry-over from other donors' samples. The gene calls are TRBV7-2 and TRBJ2-1; unclear D gene. Sequenced material: whole blood, taken in connection with sensitization to the hapten diphenylcyclopropenone (DPC). The CDR3 loop reads CASSSVSGRISYNEQFF. CDR3 sequence (DNA): TGTGCCAGCAGCTCTGTCTCGGGCAGGATATCCTACAATGAGCAGTTCTTC.